This T cell receptor beta chain derives from a study of blood T cells in healthy people across ages. This clonotype has a handful of counts. The target antigen is unknown. The draw of peripheral blood yielded roughly 10 milliliters from each donor. Samples had at least 7 million PBMCs isolated from them. Through a sample-barcoded 5' primer and a J-beta primer mix, a second PCR was run for about 6 to 12 cycles. TCRdb processed the 5' RACE reads anew with MiXCR; each CDR3 protein has one entry. Seen here are a few hundred thousand distinct CDR3 sequences, roughly half observed once, and the top ten hold 51%. Regarding the study as a whole: Roughly linear age-related decline in beta diversity appeared, significant by age 40.

The sequence was collected from a man between 60 and 70 years old in good health. Source material: blood.

The CDR3 nucleotides read TGTGCCACCAGTGAAACAGGGGGCCCAAACTCCTCCGGGGAGCTGTTTTTT. Its protein is CATSETGGPNSSGELFF. The chain links TRBV24-1 to TRBJ2-2, with 9 positions matching TRBD1. V lost 4 bases to trimming and J lost 6 bases; unmatched junction nucleotides: 11. This CDR3 is built from 17 residues. In germline, CDR1 is KGHDR, CDR2 SFDVKD.